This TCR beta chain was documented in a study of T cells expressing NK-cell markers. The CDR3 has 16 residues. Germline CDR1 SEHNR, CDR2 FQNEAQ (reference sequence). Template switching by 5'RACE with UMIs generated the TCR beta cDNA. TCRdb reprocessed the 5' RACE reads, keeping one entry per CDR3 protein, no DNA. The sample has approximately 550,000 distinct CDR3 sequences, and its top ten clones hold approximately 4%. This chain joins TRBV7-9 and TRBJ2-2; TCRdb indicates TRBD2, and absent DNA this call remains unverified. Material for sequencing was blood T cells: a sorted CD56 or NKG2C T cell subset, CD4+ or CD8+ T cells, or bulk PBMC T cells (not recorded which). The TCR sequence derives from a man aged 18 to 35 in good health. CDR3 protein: CASSPSGLGASGELFF.